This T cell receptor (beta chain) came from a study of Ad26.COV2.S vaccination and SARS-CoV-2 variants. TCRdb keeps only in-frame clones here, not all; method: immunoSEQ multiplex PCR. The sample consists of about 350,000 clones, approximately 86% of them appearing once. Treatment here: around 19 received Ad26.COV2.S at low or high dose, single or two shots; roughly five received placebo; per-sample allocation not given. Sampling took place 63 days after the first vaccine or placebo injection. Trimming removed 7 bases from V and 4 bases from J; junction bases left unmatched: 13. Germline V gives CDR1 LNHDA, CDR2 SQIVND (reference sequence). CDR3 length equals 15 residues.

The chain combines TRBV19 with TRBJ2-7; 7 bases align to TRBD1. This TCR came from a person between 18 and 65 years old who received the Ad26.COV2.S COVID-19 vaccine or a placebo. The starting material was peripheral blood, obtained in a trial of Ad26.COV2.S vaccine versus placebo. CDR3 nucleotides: TGTGCCAGTACCGCTACCCCGGGACAGAAATACGAGCAGTACTTC. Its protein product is CASTATPGQKYEQYF.